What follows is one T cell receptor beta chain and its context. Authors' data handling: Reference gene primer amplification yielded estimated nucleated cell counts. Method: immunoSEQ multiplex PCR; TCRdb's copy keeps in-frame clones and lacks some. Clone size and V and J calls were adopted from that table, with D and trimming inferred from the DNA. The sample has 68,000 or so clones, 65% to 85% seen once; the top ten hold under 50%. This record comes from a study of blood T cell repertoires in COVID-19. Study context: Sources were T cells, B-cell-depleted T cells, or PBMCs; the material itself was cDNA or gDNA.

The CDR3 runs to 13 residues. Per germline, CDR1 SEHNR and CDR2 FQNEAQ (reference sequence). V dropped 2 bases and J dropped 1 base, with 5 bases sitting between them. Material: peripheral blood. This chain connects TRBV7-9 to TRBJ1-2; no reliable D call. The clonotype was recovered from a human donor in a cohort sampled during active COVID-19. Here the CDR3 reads CASSLLDNYGYTF. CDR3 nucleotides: TGTGCCAGCAGCTTATTAGATAACTATGGCTACACCTTC.